These 22 T cell receptor beta chains were all obtained from the same sample, sequenced in a study of T-cell reconstitution after alpha-beta-depleted transplantation in children. Preparation of the TCRbeta library used unique molecular identifiers. TCRdb processed the PCR reads anew with MiXCR; each CDR3 protein has one entry. This sample has about 98,000 distinct CDR3 sequences, with around 6.1% found just once. The starting material was PBMCs, mostly from graft donor cells, obtained 60 days after TCRalphabeta/CD19-depleted stem cell transplant. These TCRs come from a female patient aged 2-9 years who had a stem cell transplant for Fanconi anemia, so the T cells may come from the graft donor.

This clonotype was observed at least ten times. The J gene is TRBJ2-6, the V gene TRBV29-1, with TRBD1 identical over 12 bases. Germline V gives CDR1 SQVTM, CDR2 ANQGSEA. Trimming removed 6 bases from V and 2 bases from J; junction bases left unmatched: 2. The CDR3 is 15 residues long. This CDR3 is CSVGQGATGANVLTF. The DNA for the CDR3 is TGCAGCGTGGGACAGGGGGCTACTGGGGCCAACGTCCTGACTTTC.

This clonotype appeared many times. The V gene is TRBV7-2, the J gene TRBJ2-3, with a possible D match to TRBD2 (5 bases). V was shortened by 3 bases and J by 3 bases, with 7 bases between the two germline ends. The CDR3 sequence is 13 residues long. Per germline, CDR1 SGHTA and CDR2 FQGNSA. In nucleotides, the CDR3 is TGTGCCAGCAGCTTCGAGCGGACAGATACGCAGTATTTT. This sequence encodes CASSFERTDTQYF.

This clonotype showed up many times. This chain uses TRBV3-1 with TRBJ2-5; 11 nucleotides agree with TRBD2. This CDR3 region has 16 residues. J lost 6 bases, V lost 4 bases, and 10 bases had no gene match. Looked up from germline, CDR1 is LGHDT and CDR2 is YNNKEL (reference sequence). CDR3 sequence reads: CASSPVSRLAGKTQYF. The CDR3 DNA reads TGTGCCAGCAGCCCCGTAAGCCGACTAGCGGGGAAGACCCAGTACTTC.

In this sample, this clonotype turned up a few times. The chain is built from TRBV5-1 and TRBJ1-4; D is unresolved. This CDR3 has 14 residues. Germline CDR1 and CDR2: SGHRS and YFSETQ. V was cut by 0 bases and J by 11 bases, with 14 bases left in between. CDR3 nucleotide sequence: TGCGCCAGCAGCTTGGTGGCCAACTCGGATAAACTGTTTTTT. This translates into CASSLVANSDKLFF.

Of note for this clonotype: This sequence may be a read error, since a much larger clone differs from it by one base. The V gene is TRBV3-1, the J gene TRBJ2-7; unclear D gene. Germline CDR1 reads LGHDT; CDR2 reads YNNKEL (reference sequence). This CDR3 is built from 12 residues. In DNA form, the CDR3 reads TGTGCCAGCAGCCAAGACTACTACGAGGAGTACTTC. It translates to CASSQDYYEEYF.

This clonotype has more than one count but fewer than ten. V gene TRBV20-1 combines with J gene TRBJ1-5; D call uncertain. The CDR3 loop spans 14 amino acids. Germline CDR1 reads DFQATT; CDR2 reads SNEGSKA (reference sequence). Deletions cut 3 bases from V and 4 bases from J, with 13 bases between. CDR3 nucleotides: TGCAGTGCTAGTACGGGGAACTTTAATCAGCCCCAGCATTTT. Translation gives CSASTGNFNQPQHF.

This clonotype has only a few counts. This chain connects TRBV5-5 to TRBJ2-1, with TRBD2 matching 7 bases. CDR3 size: 15 residues. The V gene end was trimmed by 4 bases and the J gene end by 7 bases; junction bases not matched to a gene: 11. Germline V gene data show CDR1 as SGHKS and CDR2 as YYEKEE (reference sequence). The CDR3 loop reads CASSQSTSERNEQFF. The CDR3 bases are TGTGCCAGCAGCCAAAGTACTAGCGAGAGAAATGAGCAGTTCTTC.

The V gene is TRBV3-1, the J gene TRBJ2-5, with D perhaps TRBD2 (5 bases). This CDR3 is 16 amino acids long. Trimming removed 0 bases from V and 5 bases from J, with 16 bases in between. In germline, CDR1 is LGHDT, CDR2 YNNKEL (reference sequence). CDR3 in DNA: TGTGCCAGCAGCCAAGATTGGACTGGCTGGGAGGAGACCCAGTACTTC. Protein sequence: CASSQDWTGWEETQYF.

This clonotype is deemed medium-sized. The J gene is TRBJ2-1, the V gene TRBV5-1; TRBD1 matches at 8 bases. The CDR3 length is 16 residues. V shed 2 bases, J shed 6 bases, and the junction held 10 bases outside the gene matches. Looked up from germline, CDR1 is SGHRS and CDR2 is YFSETQ. CDR3 amino acids: CASSFVLSGQGNEQFF. The CDR3 region has the DNA TGCGCCAGCAGCTTCGTACTCAGCGGACAGGGCAATGAGCAGTTCTTC.

This clonotype has only a few counts. The chain combines TRBV30 with TRBJ1-1; D uncertain. Trimming took 1 base from V and 4 from J, leaving 13 bases between them. Germline CDR1 and CDR2: GTSNPN and SVGIG (reference sequence). The CDR3 has 14 amino acids. This chain's CDR3 is CAWSGRGWLTEAFF. The CDR3 DNA is TGTGCCTGGAGTGGACGGGGATGGCTCACTGAAGCTTTCTTT.

In this sample, this clonotype turned up many times. The chain recombines TRBV27 with TRBJ2-3, with 8 nucleotides matching TRBD2. The CDR3 covers 17 residues. V was pared by 5 bases and J by 0 bases, with 10 bases of the junction left unmatched. The germline gives CDR1 MNHEY, CDR2 SMNVEV (reference sequence). The CDR3 here is CASSIGLATTSTDTQYF. The CDR3, as DNA: TGTGCCAGCAGTATTGGACTAGCCACAACTAGCACAGATACGCAGTATTTT.

In the case of this clonotype: With a much larger clone just one base away, this may be a read error. The chain is built from TRBV5-1 and TRBJ1-2, with a tentative D call TRBD1 (5 bases). From germline, CDR1 is SGHRS and CDR2 YFSETQ. The V gene lost 3 bases and the J gene lost 7 bases, with 10 bases spanning the gap. The CDR3 is made up of 12 amino acids. Here the CDR3 DNA reads TGCGCCAGCAGCTGGCGCACAGGTGGCTACACCTTC. Its protein product is CASSWRTGGYTF.

This clonotype was detected many times. J is TRBJ1-4 and V is TRBV15; D gene uncertain. Germline lookup yields CDR1 LNHNV and CDR2 YYDKDF (reference sequence). Trimming cost V 2 bases and J 8 bases, with 6 bases left between them. CDR3 length: 12 residues. The CDR3 loop is CATSRLREKLFF. CDR3 bases: TGTGCCACCAGCAGACTCAGAGAAAAACTGTTTTTT.

In this sample, this clonotype turned up many times. This rearrangement joins TRBV29-1 to TRBJ2-5; D is perhaps TRBD1 or TRBD2 (5 bases each). V lost 3 bases and J 5 bases, leaving 10 bases between the germline ends. The germline V gene has CDR1 SQVTM and CDR2 ANQGSEA. This CDR3 is built from 12 residues. The CDR3 region has the DNA TGCAGCGTTGATATGGGGACGGAGACCCAGTACTTC. This encodes CSVDMGTETQYF. The full variable domain, rest sourced from reference TRBV29-1 and TRBJ2-5, is SAVISQKPSRDICQRGTSLTIQCQVDSQVTMMFWYRQQPGQSLTLIATANQGSEATYESGFVIDKFPISRPNLTFSTLTVSNMSPEDSSIYLCSVDMGTETQYFGPGTRLLVL.

This clonotype was recorded many times. The genes are TRBV3-1 and TRBJ2-7; 7 bases are shared with TRBD2. This CDR3 is 17 amino acids long. Germline CDR1 is LGHDT and CDR2 is YNNKEL (reference sequence). V lost 3 bases to trimming and J lost 3 bases; unmatched junction nucleotides: 14. The chain's CDR3 is CASSQGPGLPFFYEQYF. The CDR3 coding sequence is TGTGCCAGCAGCCAGGGACCGGGACTACCATTTTTCTACGAGCAGTACTTC.

This clonotype was observed at least ten times. The chain recombines TRBV27 with TRBJ2-7, with 8 bases aligning to TRBD1. The CDR3 has 12 residues. CDR1 and CDR2 (germline): MNHEY, SMNVEV (reference sequence). Trimming at V came to 6 bases and at J to 6 bases, leaving 4 bases not matched to a gene. The chain's CDR3 is CASRRQGTEQYF. The CDR3 DNA follows: TGTGCCAGCAGGAGACAGGGGACCGAGCAGTACTTC.

This clonotype was recorded a few times. The chain combines TRBV15 with TRBJ2-7; D is unclear. Trimming removed 2 bases at V and 1 base at J, with 9 bases between. Germline CDR1 is LNHNV and CDR2 is YYDKDF (reference sequence). CDR3 size: 14 residues. The CDR3 here is CATSRIPDSYEQYF. In DNA form, the CDR3 reads TGTGCCACCAGCAGAATACCGGATTCCTACGAGCAGTACTTC.

This clonotype has ten or more counts. This chain uses TRBV20-1 with TRBJ2-7; D not resolved. CDR1 and CDR2 from the germline V gene are DFQATT and SNEGSKA (reference sequence). V lost 7 bases and J 4 bases, leaving 11 bases between the germline ends. There are 11 residues in the CDR3. CDR3 amino acids: CSVMRVYEQYF. The CDR3, as DNA: TGCAGTGTCATGAGAGTATACGAGCAGTACTTC.

This clonotype was picked up many times. The chain carries TRBV7-3 and TRBJ2-1, with D perhaps TRBD1 (6 bases). The CDR3 sequence is 14 residues long. V dropped 6 bases and J dropped 2 bases, with 11 bases sitting between them. The V gene's germline CDR1 is SGHTA and CDR2 FQGTGA. The DNA of the CDR3 is TGTGCCAGCAGTACGACAGGTACCTACAATGAGCAGTTCTTC. Its translation is CASSTTGTYNEQFF.

This clonotype was observed many times. The rearrangement links TRBV5-1 to TRBJ2-1; 9 nucleotides line up with TRBD2. The CDR3 spans 15 residues. Germline loops: CDR1 SGHRS, CDR2 YFSETQ. V lost 4 bases to trimming and J lost 3 bases; unmatched junction nucleotides: 5. In nucleotides, the CDR3 is TGCGCCAGCAGCCTAGGGACTAGCATCTACAATGAGCAGTTCTTC. This sequence encodes CASSLGTSIYNEQFF.

This clonotype appeared many times. The V gene is TRBV5-6, the J gene TRBJ1-1; D perhaps matches TRBD1 (5 bases). This CDR3 region has 14 residues. The germline V and J ends were trimmed by 0 bases and 3 bases, with 9 bases remaining between them. CDR1 and CDR2 (germline): SGHDT, YYEEEE. The CDR3 DNA follows: TGTGCCAGCAGCTTGGTAGGGGTTTACACTGAAGCTTTCTTT. This codes for CASSLVGVYTEAFF.

This clonotype has a handful of counts. The CDR3 coding sequence is TGTGCCTGGAGTGCACTTCGTGCTGGGGCCAACGTCCTGACTTTC. This translates into CAWSALRAGANVLTF. This rearrangement joins TRBV30 to TRBJ2-6; D is undetermined. Trimming stripped 1 base from V and 2 bases from J, with 9 bases between. This CDR3 comprises 15 residues. The germline gives CDR1 GTSNPN, CDR2 SVGIG (reference sequence).